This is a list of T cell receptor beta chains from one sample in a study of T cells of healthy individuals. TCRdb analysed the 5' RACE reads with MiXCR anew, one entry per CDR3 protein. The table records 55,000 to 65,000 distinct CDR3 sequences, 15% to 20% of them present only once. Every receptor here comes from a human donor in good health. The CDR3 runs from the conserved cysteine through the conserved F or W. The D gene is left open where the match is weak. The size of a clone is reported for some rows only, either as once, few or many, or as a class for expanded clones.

CDR3: CSAGDRLNTEAFF; DNA: TGCAGTGCTGGGGACAGGCTAAACACTGAAGCTTTCTTT; D: TRBD1; size: many; V: TRBV20-1; J: TRBJ1-1
CDR3: CASSSPQRGGWAQYF; DNA: TGTGCCAGCAGTTCCCCGCAGCGGGGGGGGTGGGCCCAGTACTTC; D: TRBD2; size: NA; V: TRBV27; J: TRBJ2-5
CDR3: CASSLRGEHQPQHF; DNA: TGTGCCAGCAGTTTAAGGGGTGAGCATCAGCCCCAGCATTTT; D: NA; size: many; V: TRBV28; J: TRBJ1-5
CDR3: CSAGETGELFF; DNA: TGCAGCGCAGGGGAAACCGGGGAGCTGTTTTTT; D: NA; size: few; V: TRBV29-1; J: TRBJ2-2
CDR3: CASSYSTPQGQPQHF; DNA: TGTGCCAGCAGTTACTCCACTCCACAGGGGCAGCCCCAGCATTTT; D: TRBD1; size: many; V: TRBV6-6; J: TRBJ1-5
CDR3: CASSGGTSNYGYTF; DNA: TGTGCCAGCAGTGGAGGGACCTCTAACTATGGCTACACCTTC; D: NA; size: few; V: TRBV12-3/TRBV12-4; J: TRBJ1-2
CDR3: CSAGDKNQPQHF; DNA: TGCAGTGCGGGGGACAAAAATCAGCCCCAGCATTTT; D: NA; size: NA; V: TRBV20-1; J: TRBJ1-5
CDR3: CASSLPMGLAGGTGELFF; DNA: TGTGCCAGCAGCCTCCCGATGGGACTAGCGGGAGGGACCGGGGAGCTGTTTTTT; D: TRBD2; size: many; V: TRBV11-1; J: TRBJ2-2
CDR3: CASSPTGGTNYGYTF; DNA: TGTGCCAGCAGCCCGACAGGGGGGACGAACTATGGCTACACCTTC; D: TRBD1; size: NA; V: TRBV7-2; J: TRBJ1-2
CDR3: CASSETGTISNQPQHF; DNA: TGTGCCAGTAGTGAGACAGGGACTATTAGCAATCAGCCCCAGCATTTT; D: TRBD1; size: few; V: TRBV19; J: TRBJ1-5
CDR3: CASSPGTRAGGEQFF; DNA: TGTGCCAGCAGCCCCGGGACTAGAGCGGGGGGGGAGCAGTTCTTC; D: TRBD2; size: few; V: TRBV5-4; J: TRBJ2-1
CDR3: CASSQGGYDGYTF; DNA: TGTGCCAGCAGCCAAGGTGGCTACGATGGCTACACCTTC; D: NA; size: few; V: TRBV3-1; J: TRBJ1-2
CDR3: CASKGQGQNYGYTF; DNA: TGTGCCAGCAAGGGACAGGGGCAAAACTATGGCTACACCTTC; D: TRBD1; size: NA; V: TRBV7-9; J: TRBJ1-2